This TCR beta chain was sequenced in a study of cytomegalovirus exposure and HLA in healthy donors. Germline CDR1 and CDR2: ENHRY and SYGVKD. CDR3 length: 17 amino acids. J lost 2 bases, V lost 11 bases, and 19 bases had no gene match. Amplification used 60 Vbeta primers and 13 Jbeta primers. Profiled with immunoSEQ multiplex PCR; TCRdb holds only in-frame clones, not every one. This sample's clone table lists around 50,000 clones. Input material: PBMCs. This receptor was identified in a woman in her 40s in good health and CMV-seronegative. The chain links TRBV10-3 to TRBJ2-3, with TRBD2 identical over 7 bases. CDR3 coding DNA: TGTGCCGTAAAGAGCGGGATACCCGACTTTACCACAGATACGCAGTATTTT. Its translation: CAVKSGIPDFTTDTQYF.